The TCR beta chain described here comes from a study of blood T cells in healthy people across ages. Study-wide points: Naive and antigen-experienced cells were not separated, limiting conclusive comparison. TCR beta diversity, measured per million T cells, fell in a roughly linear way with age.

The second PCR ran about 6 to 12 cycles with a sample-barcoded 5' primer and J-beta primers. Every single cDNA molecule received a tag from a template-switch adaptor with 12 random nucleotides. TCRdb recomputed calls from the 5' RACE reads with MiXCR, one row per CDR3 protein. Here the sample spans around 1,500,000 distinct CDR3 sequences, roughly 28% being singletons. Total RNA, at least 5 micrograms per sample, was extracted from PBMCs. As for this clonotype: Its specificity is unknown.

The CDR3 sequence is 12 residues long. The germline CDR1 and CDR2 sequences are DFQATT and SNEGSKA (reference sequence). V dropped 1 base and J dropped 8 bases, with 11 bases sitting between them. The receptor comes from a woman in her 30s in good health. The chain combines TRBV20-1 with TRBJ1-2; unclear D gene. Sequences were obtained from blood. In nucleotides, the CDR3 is TGCAGTGCTAGAGTGGTGGAGGGCGGCTACACCTTC. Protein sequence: CSARVVEGGYTF.